This T cell receptor beta chain was sequenced in a study of blood T cell repertoires in COVID-19. Looking at the study overall: PBMCs, B-cell-depleted T cells, or T cells provided the cDNA or gDNA that made up the material.

Using immunoSEQ multiplex PCR, the repertoire was profiled, and TCRdb retains in-frame clones only, with some absent. The sample holds 250,000 to 300,000 clones, about 85% seen once. This TCR was recovered from a woman in her 50s who had recovered from COVID-19. Sequenced: peripheral blood.

The CDR3: CASSLVTVSNTEAFF. CDR3 coding DNA: TGTGCCAGCAGCTTAGTTACGGTCTCAAACACTGAAGCTTTCTTT. V usage is TRBV7-2 and J usage is TRBJ1-1, with no clear D. With 1 base removed from V and 2 bases from J, the gap between germline ends came to 11 bases. This CDR3 contains 15 residues. Per the germline V gene, CDR1 is SGHTA and CDR2 is FQGNSA.